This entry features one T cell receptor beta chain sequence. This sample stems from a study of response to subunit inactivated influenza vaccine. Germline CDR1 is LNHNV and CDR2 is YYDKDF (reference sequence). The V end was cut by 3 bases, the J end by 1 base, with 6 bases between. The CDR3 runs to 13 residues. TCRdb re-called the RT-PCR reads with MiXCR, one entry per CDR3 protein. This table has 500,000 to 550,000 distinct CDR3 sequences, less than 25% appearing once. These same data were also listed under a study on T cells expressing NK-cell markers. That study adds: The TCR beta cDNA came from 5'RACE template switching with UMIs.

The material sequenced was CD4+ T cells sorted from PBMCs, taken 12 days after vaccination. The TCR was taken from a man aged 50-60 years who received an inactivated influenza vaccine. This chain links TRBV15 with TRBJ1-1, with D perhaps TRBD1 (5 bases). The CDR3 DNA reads TGTGCCACCAGCAGCGGACAGAACACTGAAGCTTTCTTT. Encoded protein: CATSSGQNTEAFF.